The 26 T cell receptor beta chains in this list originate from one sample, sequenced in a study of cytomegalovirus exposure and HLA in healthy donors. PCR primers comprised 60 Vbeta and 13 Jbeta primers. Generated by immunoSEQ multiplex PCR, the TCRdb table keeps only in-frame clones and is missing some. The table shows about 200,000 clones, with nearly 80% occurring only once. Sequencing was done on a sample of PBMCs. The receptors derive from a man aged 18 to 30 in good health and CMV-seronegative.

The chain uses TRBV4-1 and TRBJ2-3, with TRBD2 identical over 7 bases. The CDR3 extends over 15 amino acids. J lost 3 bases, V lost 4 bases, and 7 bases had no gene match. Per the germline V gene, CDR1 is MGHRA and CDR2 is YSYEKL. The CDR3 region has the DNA TGCGCCAGCAGCCTGGGGAGGGTGGTAACAGATACGCAGTATTTT. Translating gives CASSLGRVVTDTQYF.

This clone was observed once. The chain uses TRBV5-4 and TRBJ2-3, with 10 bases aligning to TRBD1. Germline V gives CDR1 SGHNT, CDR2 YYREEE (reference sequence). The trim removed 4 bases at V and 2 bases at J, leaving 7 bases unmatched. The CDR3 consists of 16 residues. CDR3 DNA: TGTGCCAGCAGCATTTGGGACAGGGGATACACAGATACGCAGTATTTT. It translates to CASSIWDRGYTDTQYF.

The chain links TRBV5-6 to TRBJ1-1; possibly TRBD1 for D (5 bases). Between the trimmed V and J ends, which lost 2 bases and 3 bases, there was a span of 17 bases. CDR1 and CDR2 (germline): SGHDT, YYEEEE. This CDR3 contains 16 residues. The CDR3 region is CASSFGHLRMYTEAFF. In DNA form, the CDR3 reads TGTGCCAGCAGCTTCGGACATCTCCGTATGTACACTGAAGCTTTCTTT.

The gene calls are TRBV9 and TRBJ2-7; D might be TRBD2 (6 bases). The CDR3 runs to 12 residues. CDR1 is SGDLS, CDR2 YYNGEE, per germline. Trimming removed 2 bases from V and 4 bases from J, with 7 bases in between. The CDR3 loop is CASSVEGYEQYF. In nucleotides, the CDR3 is TGTGCCAGCAGCGTGGAGGGTTACGAGCAGTACTTC.

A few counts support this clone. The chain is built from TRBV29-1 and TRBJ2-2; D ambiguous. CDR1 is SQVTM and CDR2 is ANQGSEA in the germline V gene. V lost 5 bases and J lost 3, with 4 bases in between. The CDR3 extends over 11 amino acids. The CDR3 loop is CSVPDTGELFF. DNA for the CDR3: TGCAGCGTTCCGGACACCGGGGAGCTGTTTTTT.

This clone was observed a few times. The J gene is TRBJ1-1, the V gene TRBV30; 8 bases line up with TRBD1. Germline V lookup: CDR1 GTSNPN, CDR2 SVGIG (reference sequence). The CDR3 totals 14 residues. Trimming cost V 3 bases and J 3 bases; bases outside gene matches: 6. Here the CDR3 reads CAWSGQGSDTEAFF. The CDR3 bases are TGTGCCTGGAGCGGACAGGGTTCGGACACTGAAGCTTTCTTT.

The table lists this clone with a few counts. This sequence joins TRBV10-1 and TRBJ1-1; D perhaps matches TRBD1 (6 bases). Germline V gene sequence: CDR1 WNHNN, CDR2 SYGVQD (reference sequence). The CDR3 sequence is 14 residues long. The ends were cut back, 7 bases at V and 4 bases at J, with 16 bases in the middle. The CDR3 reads CASTIDRSTTEAFF. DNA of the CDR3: TGCGCCAGCACGATAGACAGGTCGACCACTGAAGCTTTCTTT.

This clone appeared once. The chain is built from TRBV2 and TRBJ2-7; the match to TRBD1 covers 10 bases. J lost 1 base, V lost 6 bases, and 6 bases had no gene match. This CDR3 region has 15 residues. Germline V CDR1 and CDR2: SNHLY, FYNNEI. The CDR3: CASRMDRGTSYEQYF. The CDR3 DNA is TGTGCCAGCAGGATGGACAGGGGGACTTCCTACGAGCAGTACTTC.

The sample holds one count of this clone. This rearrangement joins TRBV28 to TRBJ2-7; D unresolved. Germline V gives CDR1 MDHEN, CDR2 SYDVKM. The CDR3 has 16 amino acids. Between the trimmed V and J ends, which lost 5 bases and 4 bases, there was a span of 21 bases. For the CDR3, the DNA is TGTGCCAGCAGTCCCCCAATCGTGGGCCCTCCTTACGAGCAGTACTTC. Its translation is CASSPPIVGPPYEQYF.

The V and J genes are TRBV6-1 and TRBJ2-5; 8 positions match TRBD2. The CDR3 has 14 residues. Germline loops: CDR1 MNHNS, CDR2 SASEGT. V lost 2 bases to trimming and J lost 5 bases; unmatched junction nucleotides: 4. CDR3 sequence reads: CASSEPGGRETQYF. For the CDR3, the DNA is TGTGCCAGCAGTGAACCGGGGGGGAGGGAGACCCAGTACTTC.

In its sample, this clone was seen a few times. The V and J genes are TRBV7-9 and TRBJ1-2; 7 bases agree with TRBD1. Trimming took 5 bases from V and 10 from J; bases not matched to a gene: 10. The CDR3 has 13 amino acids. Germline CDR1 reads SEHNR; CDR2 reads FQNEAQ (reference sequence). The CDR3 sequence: CASSKQDRTDYTF. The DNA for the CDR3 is TGTGCCAGCAGCAAACAGGACAGGACAGACTACACCTTC.

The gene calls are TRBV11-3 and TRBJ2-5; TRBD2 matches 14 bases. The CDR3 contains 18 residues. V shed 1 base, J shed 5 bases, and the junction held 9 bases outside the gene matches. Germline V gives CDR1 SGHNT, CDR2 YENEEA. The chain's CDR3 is CASSLALAGLAGDETQYF. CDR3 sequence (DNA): TGTGCCAGCAGCTTAGCTCTCGCGGGACTAGCGGGGGATGAGACCCAGTACTTC.

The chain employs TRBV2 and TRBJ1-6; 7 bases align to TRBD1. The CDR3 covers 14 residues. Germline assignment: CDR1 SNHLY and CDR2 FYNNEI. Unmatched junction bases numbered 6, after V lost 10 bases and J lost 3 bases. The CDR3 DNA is TGTGCCACCTCCAGGGACAGCTATAATTCACCCCTCCACTTT. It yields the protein CATSRDSYNSPLHF.

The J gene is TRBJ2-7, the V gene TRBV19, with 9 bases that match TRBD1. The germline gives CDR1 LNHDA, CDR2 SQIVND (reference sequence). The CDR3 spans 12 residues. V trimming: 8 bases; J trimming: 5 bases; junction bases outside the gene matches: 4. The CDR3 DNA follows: TGTGCCAGTTCGGACAGGGGCGACGAGCAGTACTTC. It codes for CASSDRGDEQYF.

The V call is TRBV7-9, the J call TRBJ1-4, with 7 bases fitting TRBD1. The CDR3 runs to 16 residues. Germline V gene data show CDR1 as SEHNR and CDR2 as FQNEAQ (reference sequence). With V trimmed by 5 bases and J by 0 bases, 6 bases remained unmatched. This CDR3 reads CASSPGTVTTNEKLFF. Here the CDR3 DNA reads TGTGCCAGCAGCCCGGGGACAGTCACAACTAATGAAAAACTGTTTTTT.

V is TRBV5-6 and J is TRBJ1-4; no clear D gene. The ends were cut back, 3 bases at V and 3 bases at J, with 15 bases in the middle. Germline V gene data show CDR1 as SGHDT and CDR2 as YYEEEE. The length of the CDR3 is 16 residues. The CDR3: CASSWNKLGANEKLFF. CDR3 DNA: TGTGCCAGCAGCTGGAATAAGCTGGGAGCTAATGAAAAACTGTTTTTT. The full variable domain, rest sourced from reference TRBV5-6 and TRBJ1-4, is DAGVTQSPTHLIKTRGQQVTLRCSPKSGHDTVSWYQQALGQGPQFIFQYYEEEERQRGNFPDRFSGHQFPNYSSELNVNALLLGDSALYLCASSWNKLGANEKLFFGSGTQLSVL.

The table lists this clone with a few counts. The CDR3 sequence is CASSPTTSRLIYGYTF. The CDR3, as DNA: TGTGCCAGCAGTCCGACGACCAGCAGGCTGATCTATGGCTACACCTTC. The V and J genes are TRBV28 and TRBJ1-2, with D unresolved. Germline-derived CDR1 and CDR2 are MDHEN and SYDVKM. V lost 5 bases and J 4 bases, leaving 20 bases between the germline ends. This CDR3 has 16 residues.

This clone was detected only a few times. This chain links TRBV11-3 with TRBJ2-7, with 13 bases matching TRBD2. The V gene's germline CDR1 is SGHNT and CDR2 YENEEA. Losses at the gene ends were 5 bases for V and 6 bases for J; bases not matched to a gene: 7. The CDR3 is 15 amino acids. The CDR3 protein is CASSNGLAGVPEQYF. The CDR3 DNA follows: TGTGCCAGCAGCAACGGACTAGCGGGAGTGCCCGAGCAGTACTTC.

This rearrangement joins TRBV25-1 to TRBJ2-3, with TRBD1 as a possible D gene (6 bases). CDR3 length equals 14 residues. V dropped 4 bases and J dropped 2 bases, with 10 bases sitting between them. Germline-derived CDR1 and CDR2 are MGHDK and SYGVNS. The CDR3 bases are TGTGCCAGCAGTGTGGGGGCAGTCACAGATACGCAGTATTTT. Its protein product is CASSVGAVTDTQYF.

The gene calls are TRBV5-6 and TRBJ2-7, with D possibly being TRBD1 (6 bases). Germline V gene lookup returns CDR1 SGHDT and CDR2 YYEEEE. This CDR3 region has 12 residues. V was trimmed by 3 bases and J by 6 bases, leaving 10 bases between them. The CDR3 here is CASSSYRAEQYF. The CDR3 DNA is TGTGCCAGCAGCTCCTACAGGGCCGAGCAGTACTTC.

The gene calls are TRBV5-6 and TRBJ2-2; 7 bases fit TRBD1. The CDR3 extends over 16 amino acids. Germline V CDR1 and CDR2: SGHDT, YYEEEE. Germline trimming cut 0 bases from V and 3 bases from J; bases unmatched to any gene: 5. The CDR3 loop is CASSLVRGTDTGELFF. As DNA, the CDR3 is TGTGCCAGCAGCTTGGTAAGGGGGACAGACACCGGGGAGCTGTTTTTT. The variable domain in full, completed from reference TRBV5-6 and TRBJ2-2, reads DAGVTQSPTHLIKTRGQQVTLRCSPKSGHDTVSWYQQALGQGPQFIFQYYEEEERQRGNFPDRFSGHQFPNYSSELNVNALLLGDSALYLCASSLVRGTDTGELFFGEGSRLTVL.

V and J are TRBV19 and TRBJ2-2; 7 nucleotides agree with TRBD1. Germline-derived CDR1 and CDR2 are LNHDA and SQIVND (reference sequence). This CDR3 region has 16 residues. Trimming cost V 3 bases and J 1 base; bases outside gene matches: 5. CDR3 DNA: TGTGCCAGTAGTATCAAGGGGGCGCAGAACACCGGGGAGCTGTTTTTT. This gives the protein CASSIKGAQNTGELFF.

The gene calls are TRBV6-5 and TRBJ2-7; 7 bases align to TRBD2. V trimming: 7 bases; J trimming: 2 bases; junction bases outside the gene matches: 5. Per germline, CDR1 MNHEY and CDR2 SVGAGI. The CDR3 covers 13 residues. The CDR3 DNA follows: TGTGCCAGCATCGCTAGCGGAACCTACGAGCAGTACTTC. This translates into CASIASGTYEQYF.

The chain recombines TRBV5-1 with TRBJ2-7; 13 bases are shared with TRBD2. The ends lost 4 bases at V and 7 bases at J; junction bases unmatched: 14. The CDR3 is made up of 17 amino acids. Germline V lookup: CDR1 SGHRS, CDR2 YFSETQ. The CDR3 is CASSGLAGAPFFAEQYF. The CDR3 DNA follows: TGCGCCAGCAGCGGACTAGCGGGAGCTCCTTTTTTTGCTGAGCAGTACTTC.

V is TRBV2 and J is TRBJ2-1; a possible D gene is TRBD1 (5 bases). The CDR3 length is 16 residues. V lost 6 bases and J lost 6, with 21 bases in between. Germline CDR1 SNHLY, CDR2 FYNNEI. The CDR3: CASRQYARVKSNEQFF. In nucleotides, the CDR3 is TGTGCCAGCAGACAGTATGCCAGGGTGAAGAGCAATGAGCAGTTCTTC.

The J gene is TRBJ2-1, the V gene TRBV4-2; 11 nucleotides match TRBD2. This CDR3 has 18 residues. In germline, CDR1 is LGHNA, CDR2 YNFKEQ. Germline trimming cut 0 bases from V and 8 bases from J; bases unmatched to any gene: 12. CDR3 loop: CASSQESLTSGRNHEQFF. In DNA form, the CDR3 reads TGTGCCAGCAGCCAAGAAAGTCTAACTAGCGGGAGAAATCATGAGCAGTTCTTC.